This T cell receptor beta chain was observed in a study of T cell clonality in common variable immunodeficiency. Study-level results: Common variable immunodeficiency TCR beta sequences reportedly had fewer deletions and N-nucleotide insertions.

This clone was seen many times. Its matching antigen is unknown. The CDR3 is cut off 3 residues early in the read; its end comes from the germline J gene. Profiling relied on immunoSEQ multiplex PCR, and the TCRdb table lists in-frame clones only, not all of them. The sample lists under 35,000 clones, none appearing once, the ten largest making up 3.8%. The CDR3 is 14 amino acids. Germline V CDR1 and CDR2: SGHRS, YFSETQ. Trimming removed 0 bases from V and 5 bases from J; junction bases left unmatched: 2. V gene TRBV5-1 combines with J gene TRBJ1-2, with 9 bases that match TRBD1. Sequenced: peripheral blood mononuclear cells. The clonotype comes from a person aged 18-70 years in good health. CDR3 DNA, as far as it was read: TGCGCCAGCAGCTTGGTCGGACAGGGGTATGGC. It specifies CASSLVGQGYG. In full, the CDR3 reads CASSLVGQGYGYTF.